This T cell receptor beta chain was recovered during a study of regulatory T cells in long-lasting Graves disease. Study-wide background: Antithyroid drug use was under 3 months in newly diagnosed Graves' patients.

V was clipped by 5 bases and J by 5 bases; unmatched bases: 9. The CDR3 loop spans 14 amino acids. From germline, CDR1 is SQVTM and CDR2 ANQGSEA. In building TCR beta libraries, iRepertoire HTBI primers were used together with Arm-PCR of CDR3 regions. TCRdb re-derived calls from the multiplex PCR reads in MiXCR, one entry per CDR3 protein. The sample includes under 300,000 distinct CDR3 sequences, about 17% of them seen just once. The time point here: newly diagnosed GD, antithyroid drugs for less than 3 months. RNA isolated from PBMCs was used to make the TCR library. Those enrolled as patients came out of an endocrinology department in Xi'an, China. The peripheral blood volume drawn was 7.5 to 9.5 milliliters, and it was collected into EDTA tubes. This clonotype was seen ten or more times.

The chain recombines TRBV29-1 with TRBJ2-1, with 7 nucleotides matching TRBD2. The sample here was peripheral blood mononuclear cells (PBMCs), taken at new diagnosis, from a patient treated with antithyroid drugs. This clonotype originated in a female donor with Graves disease. The CDR3 loop reads CSVSGGRGNNEQFF. CDR3 bases: TGCAGCGTTTCCGGGGGGAGAGGGAACAATGAGCAGTTCTTC.